This paragraph covers one T cell receptor beta chain sequence. TCR beta cDNA was made from approximately 500 ng total RNA with a constant-region primer. TCR beta libraries came from three nested multiplex PCR rounds using slightly modified ARM-PCR. TRBV1-TRBV30 forward primers and a C-beta reverse primer were used in the first two PCR rounds, which each ran for 9 to 10 cycles. TCRdb re-analysed the multiplex PCR reads in MiXCR, keeping a single row per CDR3 protein. The sample has about 70,000 distinct CDR3 sequences, 55% to 75% seen once; the top ten hold roughly a quarter. This sample was taken from a study of tumor-infiltrating lymphocytes in primary liver carcinoma. The tissue used was unsorted bulk material of about 20-33 mg. RNA and DNA were co-extracted from it with the AllPrep DNA/RNA mini kit. CDR3 length: 13 residues. The V end was cut by 3 bases, the J end by 7 bases, with 12 bases between. In germline, CDR1 is SNHLY, CDR2 FYNNEI.

The receptor's source is a man aged 35-49 years with primary liver carcinoma and hepatitis B virus infection. Sequenced input: liver tumor tissue from sampling region 4. Subset denoted: tumor region T4, right-lateral pole. This rearrangement joins TRBV2 to TRBJ2-5; possibly TRBD2 for D (5 bases). Written as DNA, the CDR3 is TGTGCCAGCAGTGATACGGTAGGAGGGACCCAGTACTTC. This sequence encodes CASSDTVGGTQYF.